The source of this T cell receptor (beta chain) is a study of OX40 agonist ivuxolimab in advanced cancers. Turning to the overall study: Ivuxolimab was a fully human IgG2 agonistic monoclonal antibody targeting the costimulatory receptor OX40 (CD134). Prior anti-PD-1, anti-PD-L1 or anti-CTLA-4 therapy was permitted, and less than 45% of dose-escalation patients had received checkpoint inhibitors. Of the roughly 50 dose-escalation patients, hepatocellular carcinoma was present in about 20, melanoma in roughly 15, renal cell carcinoma in 9 and head and neck cancer in 9. The paper covers the monotherapy dose-escalation part of the phase I ivuxolimab trial, which included N ≈ 57 patients. In the dose-escalation cohort, around four fifths of patients were male, and the mean age was 60 years with a range of about 20 to 79. Intravenous ivuxolimab was administered to patients every 2 weeks at six dose levels: 0.01, 0.1, 0.3, 1.5, 3 and 10 mg/kg. Peripheral TCRbeta sequencing aimed to test whether ivuxolimab altered TCR sequence diversity and caused clonal T-cell expansion. Three dose-escalation patients achieved partial responses, one with hepatocellular carcinoma and two with cutaneous melanoma.

This clone was counted once. Its antigen remains undetermined. Qualities for individual bases were not recorded, and no much larger clone is one base off. General conclusions and limits of the study: Which antigens the clonally expanded peripheral T cells were specific for was not determined. On average, CD8+ T cells showed more expanded clones than CD4+ T cells after ivuxolimab. In the 0.1-3.0 mg/kg groups, partial responders were among the patients with the lowest normalized peripheral clonal expansion, particularly in CD8+ T cells. Low levels of normalized T-cell clonal expansion were also shown by some nonresponding patients. At doses of 0.1 to 3.0 mg/kg, clonal expansion of both CD4+ and CD8+ blood T cells was observed from baseline to week 6.

The trial excluded patients who had a history of autoimmune disease or who were on systemic immunosuppression. In every dose cohort, peripheral blood was drawn for TCR sequencing at baseline, cycle 4 day 1, and cycle 7 day 1. Samples were obtained from an open-label, multicenter, first-in-human phase I dose-escalation trial of ivuxolimab. Adults with locally advanced or metastatic melanoma, renal cell, hepatocellular, or head and neck squamous cell carcinoma were enrolled in the trial. CD4+ and CD8+ T cells were sorted separately from peripheral blood before TCR sequencing. For sequencing of the TCRbeta CDR3 region, genomic DNA was extracted from the sorted cells. TCRbeta CDR3 regions were sequenced using the immunoSEQ Assay. This immuneACCESS table, as held by TCRdb, lists in-frame sequences with V and J called but not all clones. Of the missing ones, under half trace to an unresolved V gene in checked studies; the others have no known cause. The sample records 83,000 or so clones, 65% to 90% of which are singletons. The ten largest clones represent approximately 1.9% of the sample.

The starting material was CD4+ or CD8+ T cells sorted from blood, obtained in a trial of the OX40 agonist ivuxolimab. The clonotype originates from an adult with an advanced solid tumor such as melanoma, head and neck, liver or kidney cancer.

The DNA sequence reads TGTGCCAGCAGTGAAGCACTTGGTCCCAGCTATGGCTACACCTTC. It translates to CASSEALGPSYGYTF. Here the chain combines TRBV6-1 and TRBJ1-2; the D gene remains uncertain. For CDR1 and CDR2, the germline V gene lists MNHNS and SASEGT. The CDR3 covers 15 residues, taking in both the cysteine and the phenylalanine. Of all the DNA, just the CDR3 is kept, 45 bases in frame from base 1. V lost 0 bases and J lost 4 bases; the stretch between them is 12 bases long.